This T cell receptor beta chain emerged from a study of T cells expressing NK-cell markers. Across the whole study: Sorted T-cell subsets CD3+CD56+NKG2C+, CD3+CD56+NKG2C- and CD3+CD56-NKG2C+ were TCR beta-sequenced. Seven donors tested HCMV-seropositive and one tested seronegative among the eight sequenced. Whole-study findings and limits: Five or six of the donors carried dominant NKG2C+ clonotypes that took up roughly 1.0-7.0% of their CD8+ T cells.

On this clonotype itself: The antigen is unknown.

For TCR beta, cDNA was produced by 5'RACE template switching with UMIs. TCRdb reprocessed the 5' RACE reads, with one entry per CDR3 protein and no DNA. The listing contains about 260,000 distinct CDR3 sequences. This CDR3 contains 14 residues. CDR1 is LGHNA, CDR2 YSLEER, per germline. The gene calls are TRBV4-3 and TRBJ1-2; the D gene TCRdb calls, TRBD1, cannot be checked with no DNA. This receptor was identified in a woman between 18 and 70 years old in good health. The specimen was blood T cells: a sorted CD56 or NKG2C T cell subset, CD4+ or CD8+ T cells, or bulk PBMC T cells (not recorded which). CDR3 sequence reads: CASSQGDGNYGYTF.